The rows below give T cell receptor beta chains drawn from one sample of a study of Ad26.COV2.S vaccination and SARS-CoV-2 variants. Data came from immunoSEQ multiplex PCR; TCRdb stores just in-frame clones and leaves some out. The data show fewer than 400,000 clones, 86% seen once. This material consisted of peripheral blood, taken in a trial of Ad26.COV2.S vaccine versus placebo. The receptors were sampled from a person aged 18-65 years who received the Ad26.COV2.S COVID-19 vaccine or a placebo. Both conserved end residues are part of each CDR3. Fields, in order: clone size, V gene, D gene, J gene, CDR3 protein, CDR3 DNA. The D gene is left open where the match is weak. The listing skips clone size in some rows; elsewhere it reads once, few, many or a size class.

clone_size: once
v_call: TRBV19
d_call: -
j_call: TRBJ1-5
cdr3_aa: CASSGGEPGQPQHF
cdr3_nt: TGTGCCAGTAGCGGTGGAGAACCGGGCCAGCCCCAGCATTTT

clone_size: -
v_call: TRBV12-3/TRBV12-4
d_call: -
j_call: TRBJ1-5
cdr3_aa: CASSPDSNQPQHF
cdr3_nt: TGTGCCAGCAGCCCCGATAGCAATCAGCCCCAGCATTTT

clone_size: many
v_call: TRBV7-2
d_call: TRBD1
j_call: TRBJ2-7
cdr3_aa: CASSRRQGASREQYF
cdr3_nt: TGTGCCAGCAGCCGGCGCCAGGGGGCCTCTCGTGAGCAGTACTTC

clone_size: -
v_call: TRBV18
d_call: -
j_call: TRBJ2-7
cdr3_aa: CASSPSSSYEQYF
cdr3_nt: TGTGCCAGCTCACCTTCGAGCTCCTACGAGCAGTACTTC

clone_size: -
v_call: TRBV6-5
d_call: -
j_call: TRBJ1-2
cdr3_aa: CASIPDRTSAYGYTF
cdr3_nt: TGTGCCAGCATACCCGACAGGACGTCGGCATATGGCTACACCTTC

clone_size: -
v_call: TRBV2
d_call: -
j_call: TRBJ2-7
cdr3_aa: CASSEARVGEQYF
cdr3_nt: TGTGCCAGCAGTGAAGCCAGGGTTGGCGAGCAGTACTTC

clone_size: -
v_call: TRBV5-6
d_call: -
j_call: TRBJ2-5
cdr3_aa: CASSLRNQETQYF
cdr3_nt: TGTGCCAGCAGCTTGAGGAACCAAGAGACCCAGTACTTC

clone_size: -
v_call: TRBV12-5
d_call: -
j_call: TRBJ1-1
cdr3_aa: CASGLSRGDVGRNTEAFF
cdr3_nt: TGTGCTAGTGGTTTGTCGCGAGGGGATGTTGGAAGGAACACTGAAGCTTTCTTT

clone_size: -
v_call: TRBV7-2
d_call: TRBD2
j_call: TRBJ2-1
cdr3_aa: CASSTPGLAGAGDEQFF
cdr3_nt: TGTGCCAGCAGCACCCCGGGACTAGCGGGGGCGGGAGATGAGCAGTTCTTC

clone_size: few
v_call: TRBV6-2/TRBV6-3
d_call: TRBD1
j_call: TRBJ1-1
cdr3_aa: CASSYSFPGGNTEAFF
cdr3_nt: TGTGCCAGCAGTTACTCTTTCCCAGGGGGGAACACTGAAGCTTTCTTT

clone_size: -
v_call: TRBV6-6
d_call: -
j_call: TRBJ1-1
cdr3_aa: CASSATQWGGPGNSKTEAFF
cdr3_nt: TGTGCCAGCAGCGCCACTCAATGGGGGGGTCCAGGGAATTCAAAAACTGAAGCTTTCTTT

clone_size: -
v_call: TRBV19
d_call: -
j_call: TRBJ1-1
cdr3_aa: CASQGWVTEAFF
cdr3_nt: TGTGCCAGTCAGGGGTGGGTAACTGAAGCTTTCTTT

clone_size: -
v_call: TRBV7-9
d_call: -
j_call: TRBJ2-4
cdr3_aa: CASSSLGQKNIQYF
cdr3_nt: TGTGCCAGCAGCTCCCTCGGACAGAAAAACATTCAGTACTTC